The 27 T cell receptor beta chains below were found in one sample sequenced in a study of blood T cell repertoires in COVID-19. Profiling relied on immunoSEQ multiplex PCR, and the TCRdb table lists in-frame clones only, not all of them. The table has around 68,000 clones, 82% seen once. The source material was peripheral blood. The receptor set was obtained from an elderly man with active COVID-19.

The chain couples TRBV28 to TRBJ1-3; perhaps TRBD1 as D (6 bases). The CDR3 has 14 amino acids. V lost 6 bases to trimming and J lost 1 base, with 10 bases between them. Germline CDR1 is MDHEN and CDR2 is SYDVKM. This CDR3 reads CASRGGPSGNTIYF. CDR3 DNA sequence: TGTGCCAGCAGGGGGGGGCCTTCTGGAAACACCATATATTTT.

This chain uses TRBV29-1 with TRBJ1-3, with 11 bases aligning to TRBD1. CDR3 length equals 14 residues. With V trimmed by 8 bases and J by 3 bases, 6 bases remained unmatched. Germline V gives CDR1 SQVTM, CDR2 ANQGSEA. The CDR3 nucleotides read TGCAGCCCGGACAGGGGGCTGTGTGGAAACACCATATATTTT. Translating it yields CSPDRGLCGNTIYF.

The chain links TRBV5-4 to TRBJ2-3; D is ambiguous. V lost 6 bases and J 1 base, leaving 12 bases between the germline ends. The CDR3 is made up of 14 amino acids. Germline CDR1 SGHNT, CDR2 YYREEE (reference sequence). In DNA, the CDR3 is TGTGCCAGCACCTCTGGCGGCCGCACAGATACGCAGTATTTT. It is translated as CASTSGGRTDTQYF.

This chain links TRBV2 with TRBJ2-3; TRBD1 agrees at 10 bases. The germline V gene encodes CDR1 SNHLY and CDR2 FYNNEI. The CDR3 contains 15 residues. Trimming cost V 8 bases and J 0 bases; bases outside gene matches: 5. CDR3 sequence reads: CASGTGDTSTDTQYF. CDR3 DNA: TGTGCCAGCGGGACAGGGGACACTAGCACAGATACGCAGTATTTT.

The rearrangement uses TRBV4-3 and TRBJ2-1; 15 nucleotides match TRBD2. Germline V lookup: CDR1 LGHNA, CDR2 YSLEER. V trimming: 0 bases; J trimming: 9 bases; junction bases outside the gene matches: 12. This CDR3 is 19 amino acids long. CDR3 amino acids: CASSQDWLPGTSGRFEQFF. As DNA, the CDR3 is TGCGCCAGCAGCCAAGACTGGCTGCCCGGGACTAGCGGGAGGTTTGAGCAGTTCTTC.

This CDR3 reads CASSLGMGQGSTDTQYF. CDR3 nucleotide sequence: TGTGCCAGCAGCTTGGGGATGGGGCAGGGGAGCACAGATACGCAGTATTTT. This chain links TRBV5-6 with TRBJ2-3; tentative D call: TRBD1 (6 bases). In germline, CDR1 is SGHDT, CDR2 YYEEEE. The CDR3 loop spans 17 amino acids. V lost 0 bases and J lost 0, with 14 bases in between.

Written as DNA, the CDR3 is TGTGCCAGCAGACCCGGACAGGGCCTAAATCAGCCCCAGCATTTT. Translated, it gives CASRPGQGLNQPQHF. The chain employs TRBV28 and TRBJ1-5, with 8 bases fitting TRBD1. The J segment lost 4 bases and the V segment lost 6 bases, leaving 8 bases of the junction unmatched. Germline values: CDR1 MDHEN, CDR2 SYDVKM. This CDR3 has 15 residues.

Here the CDR3 DNA reads TGTGCCAGCAGCTTACGTGGGGGACTAGCGGACTACAATGAGCAGTTCTTC. This translates into CASSLRGGLADYNEQFF. The V gene is TRBV7-3, the J gene TRBJ2-1, with 11 nucleotides matching TRBD2. V gave up 2 bases and J gave up 3 bases; unmatched junction bases: 6. The CDR3 extends over 17 amino acids. Germline V gene sequence: CDR1 SGHTA, CDR2 FQGTGA.

The chain uses TRBV5-1 and TRBJ2-1; 7 bases align to TRBD1. The germline CDR1 and CDR2 sequences are SGHRS and YFSETQ. The CDR3 is 15 residues long. Germline trimming cut 0 bases from V and 3 bases from J; bases unmatched to any gene: 3. The CDR3 loop reads CASSLEGASYNEQFF. In DNA, the CDR3 is TGCGCCAGCAGCTTGGAGGGGGCTAGCTACAATGAGCAGTTCTTC.

J is TRBJ2-1 and V is TRBV14; 12 bases are shared with TRBD2. Germline V gives CDR1 SGHDN, CDR2 FVKESK. The V segment lost 1 base and the J segment 7 bases; nucleotides outside the gene matches: 8. This CDR3 is built from 17 residues. The CDR3 spells CASSQAPGLAGTNEQFF. DNA for the CDR3: TGTGCCAGCAGCCAAGCCCCCGGACTAGCGGGGACGAATGAGCAGTTCTTC.

The V and J genes are TRBV9 and TRBJ2-3; D is undetermined. The CDR3 totals 17 residues. From germline, CDR1 is SGDLS and CDR2 YYNGEE. The V end lost 4 bases, the J end lost 3 bases, and 21 bases lay between the germline ends. CDR3 in DNA: TGTGCCAGCAGCAAAACCGCGGCGACCACTGGGACAGATACGCAGTATTTT. Encoded protein: CASSKTAATTGTDTQYF.

CDR3 amino acids: CASSRTGRTEAFF. Written as DNA, the CDR3 is TGTGCCAGCAGCCGGACAGGGAGGACTGAAGCTTTCTTT. The chain couples TRBV3-1 (or the pseudogene TRBV3-2) to TRBJ1-1; 8 bases are shared with TRBD1. CDR3 length: 13 residues. The V segment lost 4 bases and the J segment 5 bases; nucleotides outside the gene matches: 3. Per germline, CDR1 LGHDT and CDR2 YNNKEL (reference sequence).

CDR3 amino acids: CASSTDRGSHEQYF. The CDR3 DNA sequence: TGTGCCAGCAGCACCGACAGGGGCAGCCACGAGCAGTACTTC. The V call is TRBV7-2, the J call TRBJ2-7; TRBD1 matches 8 bases. The ends lost 5 bases at V and 5 bases at J; junction bases unmatched: 8. Germline V gene data show CDR1 as SGHTA and CDR2 as FQGNSA. This CDR3 has 14 residues. The full variable domain, with the rest looked up from reference TRBV7-2 and TRBJ2-7, is GAGVSQSPSNKVTEKGKDVELRCDPISGHTALYWYRQSLGQGLEFLIYFQGNSAPDKSGLPSDRFSAERTGGSVSTLTIQRTQQEDSAVYLCASSTDRGSHEQYFGPGTRLTVT.

This clone was picked up one time. The chain has TRBV28 and TRBJ2-2, with D possibly matching TRBD2 (7 bases). Germline lookup yields CDR1 MDHEN and CDR2 SYDVKM. The CDR3 is 16 residues long. V shed 7 bases and J shed 5 bases, with 20 bases lying between them. The CDR3 nucleotides are TGTGCCAGCATCCAAGGGGGAGGGCCTGGGACCGGGGAGCTGTTTTTT. This encodes CASIQGGGPGTGELFF.

Regarding this clone: One end of the junction fails to match germline, which may point to a read error. The rearrangement links TRBV7-7 to TRBJ2-5, with D perhaps TRBD2 (6 bases). Germline CDR1 reads SSHAT; CDR2 reads FNYEAQ (reference sequence). This CDR3 has 15 residues. The CDR3 reads CASSSGRSGQETQYF. CDR3 DNA: TGTGCTAGCAGCTCAGGGAGGAGCGGGCAAGAGACCCAGTACTTC.

The gene calls are TRBV4-2 and TRBJ1-1; the D is unclear. Trimming removed 1 base from V and 1 base from J, with 7 bases in between. Germline loops: CDR1 LGHNA, CDR2 YNFKEQ. This CDR3 is 14 amino acids long. Written as DNA, the CDR3 is TGTGCCAGCAGCCAAGTTTGGCCGAACACTGAAGCTTTCTTT. Amino acids: CASSQVWPNTEAFF.

The genes are TRBV6-5 and TRBJ1-6; D is perhaps TRBD1 (6 bases). The V gene lost 6 bases and the J gene lost 2 bases, with 11 bases spanning the gap. The CDR3 is 15 residues long. The germline V gene has CDR1 MNHEY and CDR2 SVGAGI. This chain's CDR3 is CASSLRDTYNSPLHF. In nucleotides, the CDR3 is TGTGCCAGCAGCCTCCGGGACACCTATAATTCACCCCTCCACTTT.

This chain joins TRBV6-5 and TRBJ2-2; D gene uncertain. CDR1 and CDR2 (germline): MNHEY, SVGAGI. V was trimmed by 6 bases and J by 4 bases, leaving 9 bases between them. The CDR3 loop spans 13 amino acids. The chain's CDR3 is CASSIPSTGELFF. DNA for the CDR3: TGTGCCAGCAGCATACCCAGCACCGGGGAGCTGTTTTTT.

The V gene is TRBV5-6, the J gene TRBJ2-7, with a tentative D call TRBD2 (6 bases). Germline V gene sequence: CDR1 SGHDT, CDR2 YYEEEE. This CDR3 is built from 13 residues. The ends were cut back, 0 bases at V and 6 bases at J, with 10 bases in the middle. CDR3 amino acids: CASSLGDLFEQYF. The CDR3 DNA follows: TGTGCCAGCAGCTTGGGGGACTTGTTCGAGCAGTACTTC.

The chain carries TRBV6-5 and TRBJ2-1; no definite D call. Germline CDR1 and CDR2: MNHEY and SVGAGI. This CDR3 contains 15 residues. V lost 5 bases and J lost 5, with 16 bases in between. CDR3 DNA sequence: TGTGCCAGCAGTCCATCCCGACGTGAGGACAATGAGCAGTTCTTC. This encodes CASSPSRREDNEQFF.

The chain combines TRBV7-9 with TRBJ2-3, with 7 positions matching TRBD2. The CDR3 runs 15 residues. Trimming cost V 5 bases and J 3 bases; bases outside gene matches: 8. CDR1 and CDR2 (germline): SEHNR, FQNEAQ (reference sequence). CDR3 region: CASSVDSGSTDTQYF. The CDR3 region has the DNA TGTGCCAGCAGCGTAGATAGCGGGTCGACAGATACGCAGTATTTT.

The chain uses TRBV24-1 and TRBJ2-1, with D tentatively TRBD2 (7 bases). The CDR3 runs 13 residues. Germline-derived CDR1 and CDR2 are KGHDR and SFDVKD. Trimming pared 7 bases from V and 5 bases from J, leaving 11 bases between. The CDR3: CATRGGADNEQFF. The CDR3 region has the DNA TGTGCCACCAGGGGGGGGGCCGACAATGAGCAGTTCTTC.

V gene TRBV6-5 combines with J gene TRBJ1-1, with 10 bases fitting TRBD1. J lost 7 bases, V lost 1 base, and 0 bases had no gene match. This CDR3 is 13 amino acids long. Looked up from germline, CDR1 is MNHEY and CDR2 is SVGAGI. The DNA of the CDR3 is TGTGCCAGCAGTTACTGGACAGGGGGTGAAGCTTTCTTT. This codes for CASSYWTGGEAFF.

The chain couples TRBV7-2 to TRBJ2-7, with D possibly being TRBD1 (5 bases). CDR3 length: 14 residues. Germline CDR1 SGHTA, CDR2 FQGNSA. Trimming removed 1 base at V and 5 bases at J, with 12 bases between. CDR3 sequence (DNA): TGTGCCAGCAGCTTAGTTATTAGGGGTGACGAGCAGTACTTC. Translated, it gives CASSLVIRGDEQYF.

The rearrangement joins TRBV27 to TRBJ2-5; D might be TRBD1 (6 bases). V shed 9 bases and J shed 7 bases, with 21 bases lying between them. Per germline, CDR1 MNHEY and CDR2 SMNVEV (reference sequence). This CDR3 spans 14 amino acids. CDR3 sequence reads: CASQTGTHYVTQYF. As DNA, the CDR3 is TGTGCCAGTCAAACCGGGACACATTACGTGACCCAGTACTTC.

This chain uses TRBV12-3 or TRBV12-4 with TRBJ1-1, with D possibly TRBD1 on 5 matching bases. The CDR3 covers 13 residues. Trimming removed 5 bases at V and 1 base at J, with 8 bases between. The CDR3 sequence is CASSDTGNTEAFF. CDR3 in DNA: TGTGCCAGCAGTGATACAGGGAACACTGAAGCTTTCTTT.

The V call is TRBV19, the J call TRBJ2-7, with D possibly being TRBD2 (5 bases). The CDR3 has 13 amino acids. Germline V lookup: CDR1 LNHDA, CDR2 SQIVND (reference sequence). V was pared by 3 bases and J by 2 bases, with 8 bases between. CDR3 in DNA: TGTGCCAGTAGTATCGGAGGTGCCTACGAGCAGTACTTC. Its translation: CASSIGGAYEQYF.